The 17 T cell receptor beta chains reported below all come from one sample, sequenced in a study of blood T cell repertoires in COVID-19. Produced via immunoSEQ multiplex PCR; TCRdb's table is partial and in-frame only. The sample shows approximately 410,000 clones, approximately 90% of them seen only once. Sequencing was done on a sample of peripheral blood. The receptors derive from a woman aged 30 to 39 with active or convalescent COVID-19.

CDR3 in DNA: TGTGCCAGCAGCCGTTCCGGGACAGGGGCCCATGAAGCTTTCTTT. Its protein is CASSRSGTGAHEAFF. The chain has TRBV11-2 and TRBJ1-1, with TRBD1 matching 10 bases. Germline V lookup: CDR1 SGHAT, CDR2 FQNNGV. Trimming took 5 bases from V and 7 from J; bases not matched to a gene: 10. The CDR3 totals 15 residues.

V gene TRBV19 combines with J gene TRBJ2-7, with D possibly being TRBD1 (6 bases). In germline, CDR1 is LNHDA, CDR2 SQIVND (reference sequence). V was cut by 6 bases and J by 5 bases, with 11 bases left in between. This CDR3 comprises 12 residues. CDR3 residues: CASRDSPHEQYF. The CDR3 bases are TGTGCCAGTAGGGACAGTCCCCACGAGCAGTACTTC.

The table lists this clone with a count of one. The rearrangement links TRBV19 to TRBJ1-4; possibly TRBD1 for D (5 bases). In germline, CDR1 is LNHDA, CDR2 SQIVND (reference sequence). V lost 7 bases and J lost 1, with 13 bases in between. The CDR3 is 15 residues long. The CDR3 bases are TGTGCCAGTACCTACGGGGGGGGAACTAATGAAAAACTGTTTTTT. Translation: CASTYGGGTNEKLFF.

The rearrangement links TRBV3-1 (or the pseudogene TRBV3-2) to TRBJ2-7, with D tentatively TRBD1 (6 bases). The V end lost 4 bases, the J end lost 6 bases, and 19 bases lay between the germline ends. Germline lookup yields CDR1 LGHDT and CDR2 YNNKEL (reference sequence). There are 15 residues in the CDR3. The CDR3 sequence: CASSPTGSGRVEQYF. The CDR3, as DNA: TGTGCCAGCAGCCCCACAGGGTCGGGTAGGGTCGAGCAGTACTTC.

This chain links TRBV6-5 with TRBJ2-1; 7 bases are a match to TRBD1. The CDR3 has 15 residues. J gave up 7 bases and V 5 bases, and 11 bases lay outside the gene matches. CDR1 MNHEY and CDR2 SVGAGI come from the germline V gene. CDR3 bases: TGTGCCAGCAGTACCCAGGGGGTTATATGGAATGAGCAGTTCTTC. Translating gives CASSTQGVIWNEQFF.

The V gene is TRBV2, the J gene TRBJ1-1; 9 bases align to TRBD1. V was clipped by 6 bases and J by 6 bases; unmatched bases: 8. The CDR3 consists of 14 residues. The germline V gene encodes CDR1 SNHLY and CDR2 FYNNEI. The CDR3 spells CASRGQGYNPEAFF. For the CDR3, the DNA is TGTGCCAGCAGGGGACAGGGCTATAACCCTGAAGCTTTCTTT.

The chain couples TRBV18 to TRBJ2-7; unclear D gene. Germline CDR1 KGHSH, CDR2 LQKENI. This CDR3 has 12 residues. V gave up 0 bases and J gave up 7 bases, with 7 bases separating them. The CDR3 loop is CASSPPTEEQYF. The CDR3 bases are TGTGCCAGCTCACCACCTACCGAGGAGCAGTACTTC.

The rearrangement links TRBV4-1 to TRBJ2-1, with a possible D match to TRBD1 (5 bases). The V end was cut by 5 bases, the J end by 9 bases, with 14 bases between. This CDR3 is built from 13 residues. Germline V lookup: CDR1 MGHRA, CDR2 YSYEKL. CDR3 amino acids: CASSVGPLAEQFF. Here the CDR3 DNA reads TGCGCCAGCAGCGTGGGGCCGCTTGCTGAGCAGTTCTTC.

The chain couples TRBV29-1 to TRBJ1-2, with a tentative D call TRBD1 (6 bases). Trimming pared 3 bases from V and 0 bases from J, leaving 14 bases between. Germline CDR1 reads SQVTM; CDR2 reads ANQGSEA. The CDR3 loop spans 15 amino acids. The CDR3, as DNA: TGCAGCGTTGATGCCCCGACAGGCCCTAACTATGGCTACACCTTC. Amino acids: CSVDAPTGPNYGYTF.

Regarding this clone: A read error may explain this, as a much larger clone is one base away. The chain is built from TRBV19 and TRBJ1-5; D might be TRBD1 (6 bases). Trimming took 6 bases from V and 3 from J, leaving 9 bases between them. The CDR3 extends over 13 amino acids. Per the germline V gene, CDR1 is LNHDA and CDR2 is SQIVND (reference sequence). The CDR3 spells CASRDRLNQPQHF. The CDR3 DNA reads TGTGCCAGTAGGGACAGACTCAATCAGCCCCAGCATTTT. The variable domain in full, with the rest retrieved from reference TRBV19 and TRBJ1-5, is DGGITQSPKYLFRKEGQNVTLSCEQNLNHDAMYWYRQDPGQGLRLIYYSQIVNDFQKGDIAEGYSVSREKKESFPLTVTSAQKNPTAFYLCASRDRLNQPQHFGDGTRLSIL.

The rearrangement joins TRBV2 to TRBJ1-4, with 10 bases identical to TRBD1. V lost 4 bases, J lost 2 bases, and 4 bases stayed unmatched. This CDR3 spans 16 amino acids. Germline V gene lookup returns CDR1 SNHLY and CDR2 FYNNEI. CDR3 protein: CASSGTGQGTNEKLFF. The CDR3 DNA reads as TGTGCCAGCAGTGGCACGGGACAGGGGACTAATGAAAAACTGTTTTTT.

V is TRBV7-9 and J is TRBJ1-1; D is unclear. Trimming left V 2 bases short and J 7 bases short, with 11 bases between. Per germline, CDR1 SEHNR and CDR2 FQNEAQ (reference sequence). This CDR3 comprises 13 residues. The CDR3 spells CASSLPRSGEAFF. The CDR3 region has the DNA TGTGCCAGCAGCTTACCAAGGTCGGGTGAAGCTTTCTTT. Filled out from reference TRBV7-9 and TRBJ1-1, the complete variable domain reads DTGVSQNPRHKITKRGQNVTFRCDPISEHNRLYWYRQTLGQGPEFLTYFQNEAQLEKSRLLSDRFSAERPKGSFSTLEIQRTEQGDSAMYLCASSLPRSGEAFFGQGTRLTVV.

This clone has a count of ten or more. The chain employs TRBV4-1 and TRBJ1-2; the D gene is possibly TRBD1 (5 bases). V was trimmed by 4 bases and J by 8 bases, leaving 17 bases between them. The CDR3 is made up of 14 amino acids. Germline loops: CDR1 MGHRA, CDR2 YSYEKL. The CDR3 is CASSLNTGATGYTF. In DNA form, the CDR3 reads TGCGCCAGCAGCCTTAATACAGGCGCCACGGGCTACACCTTC.

V usage is TRBV27 and J usage is TRBJ1-1; D unclear. Between the trimmed V and J ends, which lost 3 bases and 10 bases, there was a span of 9 bases. Germline V gives CDR1 MNHEY, CDR2 SMNVEV (reference sequence). The CDR3 runs to 11 residues. The CDR3 region has the DNA TGTGCCAGCAGTTTCGGGTCCAGAGCTTTCTTT. Protein sequence: CASSFGSRAFF.

This clone has a single count. V gene TRBV2 combines with J gene TRBJ2-3; D is perhaps TRBD2 (7 bases). The germline V and J ends were trimmed by 6 bases and 3 bases, with 13 bases remaining between them. Germline assignment: CDR1 SNHLY and CDR2 FYNNEI. The CDR3 runs 14 residues. The CDR3: CASSLGGETDTQYF. The CDR3 DNA reads as TGTGCCAGCAGCTTAGGGGGGGAAACAGATACGCAGTATTTT.

This chain connects TRBV7-2 to TRBJ2-3; D is possibly TRBD1 (5 bases). Germline V CDR1 and CDR2: SGHTA, FQGNSA. This CDR3 contains 16 residues. Trimming removed 2 bases from V and 2 bases from J, with 14 bases in between. CDR3: CASSLWTTSATDTQYF. CDR3 bases: TGTGCCAGCAGCTTATGGACAACCTCAGCCACAGATACGCAGTATTTT.

The chain has TRBV7-6 and TRBJ1-2, with 7 bases that match TRBD1. V trimming: 5 bases; J trimming: 6 bases; junction bases outside the gene matches: 18. This CDR3 is 17 amino acids long. The germline V gene has CDR1 SGHVS and CDR2 FNYEAQ. Written as DNA, the CDR3 is TGTGCCAGCAGCCCGTCAATCCTGGTCAGGGGGAGAAATGGCTACACCTTC. This sequence encodes CASSPSILVRGRNGYTF.